This entry lists 8 T cell receptor beta chains sequenced from one sample in a study of response to subunit inactivated influenza vaccine. TCRdb re-analysed the RT-PCR reads in MiXCR, keeping a single row per CDR3 protein. Among around 500,000 distinct CDR3 sequences, approximately 11% were seen once, and the ten largest hold approximately 12%. Here the sequenced sample was PBMCs from blood, taken more than 35 days after vaccination. Receptors originate from a man between 45 and 60 years old who received an inactivated influenza vaccine.

This clonotype has ten or more counts. The rearrangement links TRBV7-2 to TRBJ2-1, with 7 bases fitting TRBD1. J lost 6 bases, V lost 6 bases, and 5 bases had no gene match. Looked up from germline, CDR1 is SGHTA and CDR2 is FQGNSA. The CDR3 length is 13 residues. CDR3 nucleotide sequence: TGTGCCAGCAGGACAGGGTTTTTCAATGAGCAGTTCTTC. This gives the protein CASRTGFFNEQFF.

This clonotype was seen more than once but under ten times. V and J are TRBV5-1 and TRBJ1-1; weak D call: TRBD1 (5 bases). The CDR3 loop spans 17 amino acids. V was shortened by 0 bases and J by 0 bases, with 15 bases between the two germline ends. CDR1 SGHRS and CDR2 YFSETQ come from the germline V gene. DNA for the CDR3: TGCGCCAGCAGCTTGGCTGCAGGGACGGGCGTGAACACTGAAGCTTTCTTT. Translation gives CASSLAAGTGVNTEAFF.

This clonotype was picked up a small number of times. The chain links TRBV11-2 to TRBJ2-1; D perhaps matches TRBD1 (6 bases). The CDR3 is made up of 14 amino acids. V shed 4 bases and J shed 6 bases, with 13 bases lying between them. Germline values: CDR1 SGHAT, CDR2 FQNNGV. For the CDR3, the DNA is TGTGCCAGCAGCTCCTTCGACAGGCCCAATGAGCAGTTCTTC. Translated: CASSSFDRPNEQFF.

This clonotype was observed a handful of times. The J gene is TRBJ1-6, the V gene TRBV10-3; 7 nucleotides line up with TRBD1. Germline values: CDR1 ENHRY, CDR2 SYGVKD. This CDR3 contains 15 residues. J gave up 7 bases and V 6 bases, and 9 bases lay outside the gene matches. The CDR3 DNA reads as TGTGCCATCAGGGACTTAGACAGGGTAAATTCACCCCTCCACTTT. Its translation: CAIRDLDRVNSPLHF.

This clonotype has more than one count but fewer than ten. In nucleotides, the CDR3 is TGTGCCAGCGCCTGGGACGGCTCCTACGAGCAGTACTTC. Residues: CASAWDGSYEQYF. The chain links TRBV12-3 or TRBV12-4 to TRBJ2-7, with D tentatively TRBD1 or TRBD2 (5 bases each). The ends were cut back, 8 bases at V and 0 bases at J, with 11 bases in the middle. The CDR3 has 13 amino acids.

CDR3 loop: CASSYSLVGYNEQFF. CDR3 nucleotide sequence: TGTGCCAGCAGTTACAGCCTAGTCGGTTACAATGAGCAGTTCTTC. V and J are TRBV6-2 or TRBV6-3 and TRBJ2-1; unclear D gene. V lost 2 bases and J lost 4, with 12 bases in between. The CDR3 spans 15 residues. CDR1 is MNHEY, CDR2 SVGEGT, per germline.

In this sample, this clonotype turned up once. The V gene is TRBV7-8, the J gene TRBJ2-1; 7 bases match TRBD2. This CDR3 region has 14 residues. CDR1 is SGHVS and CDR2 is FQNEAQ in the germline V gene. J gave up 4 bases and V 5 bases, and 5 bases lay outside the gene matches. DNA of the CDR3: TGTGCCAGCAGCACGCCACTAGCGTACAATGAGCAGTTCTTC. It yields the protein CASSTPLAYNEQFF.

This chain joins TRBV7-8 and TRBJ1-4, with 7 positions matching TRBD1. J lost 5 bases, V lost 6 bases, and 6 bases had no gene match. The CDR3 loop spans 14 amino acids. Germline CDR1 SGHVS, CDR2 FQNEAQ. CDR3 protein: CASRAGTVNEKLFF. In nucleotides, the CDR3 is TGTGCCAGCAGGGCCGGGACAGTGAATGAAAAACTGTTTTTT.